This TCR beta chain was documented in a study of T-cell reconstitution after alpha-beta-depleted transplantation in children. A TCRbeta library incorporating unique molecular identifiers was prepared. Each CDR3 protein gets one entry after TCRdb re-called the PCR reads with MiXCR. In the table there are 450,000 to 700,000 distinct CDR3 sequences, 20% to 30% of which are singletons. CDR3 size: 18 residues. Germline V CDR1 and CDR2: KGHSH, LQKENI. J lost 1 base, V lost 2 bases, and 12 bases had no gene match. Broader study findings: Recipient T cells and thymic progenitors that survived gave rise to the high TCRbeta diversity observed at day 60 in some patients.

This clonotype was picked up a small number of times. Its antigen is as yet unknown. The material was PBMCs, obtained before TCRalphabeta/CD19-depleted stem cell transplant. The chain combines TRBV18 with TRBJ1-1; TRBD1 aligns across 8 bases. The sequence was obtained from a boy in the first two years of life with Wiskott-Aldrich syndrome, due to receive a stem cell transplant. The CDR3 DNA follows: TGTGCCAGCTCACCAACCAGGGGGCAGGCGGGGACGAACACTGAAGCTTTCTTT. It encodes CASSPTRGQAGTNTEAFF.